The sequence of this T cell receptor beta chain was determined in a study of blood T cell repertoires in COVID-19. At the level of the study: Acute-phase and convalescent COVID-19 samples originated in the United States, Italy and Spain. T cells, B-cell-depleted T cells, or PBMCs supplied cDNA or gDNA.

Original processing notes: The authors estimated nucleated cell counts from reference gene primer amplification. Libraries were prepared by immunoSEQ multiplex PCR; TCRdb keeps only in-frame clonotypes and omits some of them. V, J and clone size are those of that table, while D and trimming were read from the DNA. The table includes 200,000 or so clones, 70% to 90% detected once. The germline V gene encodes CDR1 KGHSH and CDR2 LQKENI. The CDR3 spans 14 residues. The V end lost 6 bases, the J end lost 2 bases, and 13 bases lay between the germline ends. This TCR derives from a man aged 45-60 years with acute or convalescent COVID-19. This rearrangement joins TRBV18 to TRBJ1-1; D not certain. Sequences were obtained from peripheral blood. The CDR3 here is CASSPLAENTEAFF. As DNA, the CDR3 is TGTGCCAGCTCCCCTCTTGCGGAAAACACTGAAGCTTTCTTT.